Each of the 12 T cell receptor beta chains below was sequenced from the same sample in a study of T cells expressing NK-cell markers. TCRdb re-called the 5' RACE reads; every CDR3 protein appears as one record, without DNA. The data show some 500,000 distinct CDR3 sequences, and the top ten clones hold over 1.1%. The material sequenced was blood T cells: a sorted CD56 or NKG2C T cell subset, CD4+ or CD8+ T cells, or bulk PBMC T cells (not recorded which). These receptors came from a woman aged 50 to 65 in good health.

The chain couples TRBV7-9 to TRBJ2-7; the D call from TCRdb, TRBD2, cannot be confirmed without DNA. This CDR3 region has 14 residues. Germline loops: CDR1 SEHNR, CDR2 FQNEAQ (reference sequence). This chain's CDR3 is CASSLDAGTDEQYF.

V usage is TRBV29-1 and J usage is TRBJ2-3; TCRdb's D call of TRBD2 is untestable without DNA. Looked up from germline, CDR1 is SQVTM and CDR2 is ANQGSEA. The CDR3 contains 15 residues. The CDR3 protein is CSVRLAGGPQVTQYF.

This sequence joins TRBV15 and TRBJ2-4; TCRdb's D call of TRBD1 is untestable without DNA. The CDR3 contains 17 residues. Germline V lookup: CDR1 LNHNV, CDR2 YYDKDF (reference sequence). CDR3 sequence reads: CATSSPGGGASKNIQYF. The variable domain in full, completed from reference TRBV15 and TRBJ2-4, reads DAMVIQNPRYQVTQFGKPVTLSCSQTLNHNVMYWYQQKSSQAPKLLFHYYDKDFNNEADTPDNFQSRRPNTSFCFLDIRSPGLGDTAMYLCATSSPGGGASKNIQYFGAGTRLSVL.

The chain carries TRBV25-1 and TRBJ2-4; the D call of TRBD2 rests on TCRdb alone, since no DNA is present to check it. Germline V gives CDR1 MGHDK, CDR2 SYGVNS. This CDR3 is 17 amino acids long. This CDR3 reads CASSETSGSWTKNIQYF.

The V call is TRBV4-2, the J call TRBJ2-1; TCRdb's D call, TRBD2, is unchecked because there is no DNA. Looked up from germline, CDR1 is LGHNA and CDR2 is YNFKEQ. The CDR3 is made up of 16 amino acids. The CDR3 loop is CASSEEDQRAYNEQFF.

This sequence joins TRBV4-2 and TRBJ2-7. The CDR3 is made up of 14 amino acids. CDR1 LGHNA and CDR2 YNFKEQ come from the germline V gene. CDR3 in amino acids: CASSPEPRSYEQYF.

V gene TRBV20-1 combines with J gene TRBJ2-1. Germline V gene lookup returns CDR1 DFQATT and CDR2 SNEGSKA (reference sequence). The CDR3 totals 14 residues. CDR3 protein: CSAEDPATYNEQFF.

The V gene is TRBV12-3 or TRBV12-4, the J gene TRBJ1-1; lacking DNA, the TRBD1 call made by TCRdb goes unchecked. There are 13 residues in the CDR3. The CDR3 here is CASSLGDGGRAFF.

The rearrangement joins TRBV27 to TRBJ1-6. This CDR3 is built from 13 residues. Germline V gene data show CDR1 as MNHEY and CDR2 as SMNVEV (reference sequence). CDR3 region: CASSRNYNSPLHF.

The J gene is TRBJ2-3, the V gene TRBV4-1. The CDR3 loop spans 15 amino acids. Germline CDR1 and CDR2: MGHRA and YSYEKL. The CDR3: CASSRSGTSTDTQYF.

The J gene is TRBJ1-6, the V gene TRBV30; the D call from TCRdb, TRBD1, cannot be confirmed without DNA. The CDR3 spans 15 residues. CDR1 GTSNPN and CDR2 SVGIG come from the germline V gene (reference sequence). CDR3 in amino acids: CAWRINTGARSPLHF. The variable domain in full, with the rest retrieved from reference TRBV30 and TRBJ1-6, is SQTIHQWPATLVQPVGSPLSLECTVEGTSNPNLYWYRQAAGRGLQLLFYSVGIGQISSEVPQNLSASRPQDRQFILSSKKLLLSDSGFYLCAWRINTGARSPLHFGNGTRLTVT.

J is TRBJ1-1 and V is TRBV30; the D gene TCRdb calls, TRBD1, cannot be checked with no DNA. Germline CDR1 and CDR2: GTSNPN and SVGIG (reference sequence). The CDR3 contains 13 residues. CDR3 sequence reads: CAWFRRGRAEAFF.